The T cell receptor beta chain under discussion was sequenced for a study of blood T cell repertoires in COVID-19. TCRdb keeps only in-frame clones here, not all; method: immunoSEQ multiplex PCR. The sample holds 35,000 to 50,000 clones, nearly 90% seen once. In its sample, this clone was seen once. From germline, CDR1 is MNHNY and CDR2 SVGAGI (reference sequence). This CDR3 spans 14 amino acids. The trim removed 9 bases at V and 10 bases at J, leaving 10 bases unmatched. The gene calls are TRBV6-6 and TRBJ1-6, with 9 bases fitting TRBD1. Sequencing was performed on peripheral blood. The sequence was collected from a man aged 50 or older with active COVID-19. CDR3 amino acids: CASRPGQGSSPLHF. The CDR3 DNA reads TGTGCCAGTCGTCCGGGACAGGGTTCATCACCCCTCCACTTT.